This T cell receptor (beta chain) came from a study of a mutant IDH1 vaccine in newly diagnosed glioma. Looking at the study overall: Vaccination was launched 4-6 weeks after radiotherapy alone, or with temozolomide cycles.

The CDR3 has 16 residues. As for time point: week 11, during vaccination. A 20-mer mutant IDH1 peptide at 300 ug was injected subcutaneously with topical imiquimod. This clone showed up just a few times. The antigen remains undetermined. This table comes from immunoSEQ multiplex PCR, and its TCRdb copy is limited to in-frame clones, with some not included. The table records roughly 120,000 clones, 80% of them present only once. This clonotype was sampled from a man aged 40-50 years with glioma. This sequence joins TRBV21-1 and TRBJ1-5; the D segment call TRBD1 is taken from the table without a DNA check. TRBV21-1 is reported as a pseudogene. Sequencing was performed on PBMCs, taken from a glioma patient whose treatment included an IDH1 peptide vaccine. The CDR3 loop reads CASSKPRQGPHQPQHF. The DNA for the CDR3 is TGTGCCAGCAGCAAACCTAGACAGGGCCCCCATCAGCCCCAGCATTTT.